This T cell receptor beta chain is drawn from a study of shared clonotypes between healthy human individuals (dated by TCRdb to 2018 to 2020). Broadly, across the study: The cohort included three men and a couple of women between 18 and 49 years of age. Libraries were prepared and TCR repertoires were sequenced by different laboratories using diverse techniques, in order to increase sequencing depth and limit assay-specific biases. To estimate repertoire size and how much clonotypes are shared between individuals, the study performed deep sequencing of blood TCR repertoires from roughly five healthy adults. For each donor, CD4 naive and CD4 memory were each run on three plates, CD8 naive on two plates, and CD8 memory on one plate. Per donor, leukapheresis produced somewhere between about 0.85 and 9.5 billion PBMCs.

Details on this clone: The target of this receptor is not known. The record has no base qualities; no much larger clone is one base away.

The germline V gene sets CDR1 to SGHDN and CDR2 to FVKESK. V is shortened by 4 bases, J by 8 bases, and the region joining them spans 14 bases. Reading from cysteine to phenylalanine, the CDR3 counts 14 amino acids. Only CDR3 DNA is held: 42 bases, read in frame from base 1. Overall study outcomes, separate from this receptor: When a handful of donors were compared, the shared fraction of clonotypes was about 5.4% for naive CD4, over 3% for naive CD8, roughly 2.3% for memory CD4, and 0.35% to 0.5% for memory CD8. Because the study included only a small number of donors, the genetic and exposure-history diversity represented was limited. Naive subsets generally had larger estimated clonotype richness than memory subsets did. Clonotypes shared by all four sorted-subset donors showed higher generation probabilities than non-shared clonotypes. Sampling was limited to blood, and TCR repertoires in tissue likely differ from TCR repertoires in blood. Pairwise subsampling indicated that sequencing depth was expected to affect the degree of clonotype sharing among donors. Even with the large sequencing depth, rarefaction of the sorted-subset datasets indicated that sequencing was incomplete.

CD8 naive samples consisted of CD45RO-negative cells that were positively selected for CCR7, yielding a CD45RA+CCR7+ population without TemRA cells. Donors were healthy HIV-negative adults with no recently reported acute infections or vaccinations. Every donor was a Caucasian adult residing in Nashville, Tennessee, USA. Blood was obtained by leukapheresis, after which PBMCs were separated by Ficoll-Histopaque density gradient centrifugation and cryopreserved in liquid nitrogen vapor phase. Analytical flow cytometry was used to check the purity and quantity of every magnetically sorted T cell population. Genomic DNA was isolated from each sorted fraction and quantified by UV absorbance on a Nanodrop 2000c. Using the deep immunoSEQ assay, TCR CDR3 regions were amplified from genomic DNA by multiplex PCR. Extracted genomic DNA from each cell subset was distributed evenly across all wells of several immunoSEQ 96-well plates, and each plate was treated as a replicate. Each replicate PCR for sorted subsets received 150 to 250 ng genomic DNA, equal to about 30,000 T cell genomes. The purified libraries were quantified using a Qubit 3.0 fluorometer, sized with a Bioanalyzer 2100, and then quantified again using the KAPA Library Quantification kit. Every immunoSEQ 96-well plate was sequenced on a separate single-read 150-cycle Illumina NextSeq 550 flow cell. Regarding the original processing steps: The immunoSEQ output contained only junctional sequences without quality scores, so filtering could not match that applied to full-length reads. To assign V/J genes and CDR3, sequences were annotated against IMGT germline references using PyIR, a Python wrapper for IgBLAST v1.9. Any read was removed if the V/J assignment was weak (E-value above 1e-6), the CDR3 was missing, or the read contained stop codons, out-of-frame junctions, or ambiguous translated residues. V3J clonotypes were defined as sequences sharing the same inferred V gene, J gene, and CDR3 amino acid sequence. Percentage overlap between repertoires was calculated by dividing the number of shared unique clonotypes by the size of the smaller repertoire. RTK rarefaction, the Chao1 estimator, and Recon v2.1 estimates of unobserved clonotypes were used to assess repertoire richness. Generation probabilities for all TCRbeta clonotypes obtained by the gDNA method from a handful of donors were computed using OLGA. The clones in this table, taken by TCRdb from immuneACCESS, are in-frame only. Not every clone is retained; where verified, under half of the shortfall comes from an unresolved V gene, and the cause of the rest is unknown. V and J calls and clone size are copied from that table; D and trimming were computed from the DNA. Counted in this sample were fewer than 1 million clones; approximately 96% of them appeared once. The ten biggest clones cover about 0.22% of the sample.

The sequence derives from a man under 40 in good health. The chain is made from TRBV14 and TRBJ1-4; confidence is insufficient to name the D gene. What was sequenced was naive CD8+ T cells sorted from blood. The cell subset or site label on this specimen signifies: CD45RA+CCR7+. The DNA sequence reads TGTGCCAGCAGCCCCTTGGTGTGGGAGGAAAAACTGTTTTTT. It translates to CASSPLVWEEKLFF.